This T cell receptor beta chain came from a study of T cells in Graves' hyperthyroidism and ophthalmopathy. Germline CDR1 DFQATT, CDR2 SNEGSKA (reference sequence). V shed 5 bases and J shed 7 bases, with 20 bases lying between them. The CDR3 loop spans 15 amino acids. Template material for amplifying TCR beta CDR3 regions consisted of RNA transcripts. During a first-round RT-PCR of the TCR CDR3, the HTBI primer set was used. TCRdb re-analysed the multiplex PCR reads in MiXCR, keeping a single row per CDR3 protein. There are 700,000 to 950,000 distinct CDR3 sequences in the sample; just over 35% occur only once, and 30% to 40% lies in the top ten. A word on this clonotype: Its antigen remains unidentified. A much bigger clone sits one base away, suggesting this may be a read error.

Orbital computed tomography, thyroid ultrasound, serum thyroxine and TRAb, and clinical symptoms together informed the diagnoses. General study points: Clonotypes that were expanded in thyroid above 0.001 mostly appeared in blood too. Model-based prediction identified ophthalmopathy a median about 6.8 months prior to its onset.

The J gene is TRBJ1-4, the V gene TRBV20-1, with D possibly matching TRBD1 (5 bases). Specimen: blood. This TCR was sampled from a woman in her forties with Graves' hyperthyroidism. The chain's CDR3 is CSAGDTPGTREKLFF. For the CDR3, the DNA is TGCAGTGCTGGGGATACGCCTGGGACTCGTGAAAAACTGTTTTTT.